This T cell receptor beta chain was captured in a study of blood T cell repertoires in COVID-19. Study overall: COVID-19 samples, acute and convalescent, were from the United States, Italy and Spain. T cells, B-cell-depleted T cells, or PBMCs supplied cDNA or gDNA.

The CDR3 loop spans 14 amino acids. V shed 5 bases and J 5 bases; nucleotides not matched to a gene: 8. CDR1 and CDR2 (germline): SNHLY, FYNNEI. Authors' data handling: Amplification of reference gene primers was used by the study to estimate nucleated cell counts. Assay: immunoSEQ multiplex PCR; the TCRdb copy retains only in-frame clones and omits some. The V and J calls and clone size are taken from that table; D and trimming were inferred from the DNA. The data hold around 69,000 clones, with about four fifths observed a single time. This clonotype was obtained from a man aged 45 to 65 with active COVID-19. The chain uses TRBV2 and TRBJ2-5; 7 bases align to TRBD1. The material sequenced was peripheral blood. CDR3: CASSYRGIRETQYF. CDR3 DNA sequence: TGTGCCAGCAGTTACAGGGGAATCAGGGAGACCCAGTACTTC.